This T cell receptor beta chain appears in the sequencing data of a study of T cell changes during pregnancy in multiple sclerosis. Method: immunoSEQ multiplex PCR; TCRdb's copy keeps in-frame clones and lacks some. The sample has 40,000 to 60,000 clones, 92% seen once; the top ten hold about 0.6%. The germline CDR1 and CDR2 sequences are LNHDA and SQIVND (reference sequence). The V gene lost 6 bases and the J gene lost 3 bases, with 20 bases spanning the gap. This CDR3 spans 16 amino acids. The sequencing used CD4+ T cells from peripheral blood mononuclear cells, collected after pregnancy. The chain uses TRBV19 and TRBJ1-2, with a tentative D call TRBD1 (5 bases). This clonotype was sampled from a female donor with multiple sclerosis, enrolled in a pregnancy study. CDR3 nucleotide sequence: TGTGCCAGTAGAAAGTGGGCAAGGGGCTCTGACTATGGCTACACCTTC. It specifies CASRKWARGSDYGYTF.